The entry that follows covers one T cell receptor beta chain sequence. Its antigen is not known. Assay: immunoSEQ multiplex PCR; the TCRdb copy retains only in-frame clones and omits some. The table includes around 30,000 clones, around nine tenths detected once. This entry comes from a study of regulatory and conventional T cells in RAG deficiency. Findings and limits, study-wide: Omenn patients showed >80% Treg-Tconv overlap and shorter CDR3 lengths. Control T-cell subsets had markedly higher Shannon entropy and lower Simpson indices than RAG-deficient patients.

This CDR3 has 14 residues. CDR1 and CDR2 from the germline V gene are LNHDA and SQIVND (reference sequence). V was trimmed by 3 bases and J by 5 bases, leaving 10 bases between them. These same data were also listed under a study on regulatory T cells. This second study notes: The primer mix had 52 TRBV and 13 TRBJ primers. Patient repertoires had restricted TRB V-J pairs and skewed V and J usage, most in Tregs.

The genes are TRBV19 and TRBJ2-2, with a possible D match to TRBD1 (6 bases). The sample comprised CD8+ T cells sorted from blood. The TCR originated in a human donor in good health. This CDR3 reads CASSISTGTGELFF. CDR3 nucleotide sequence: TGTGCCAGTAGTATTTCCACAGGGACCGGGGAGCTGTTTTTT.